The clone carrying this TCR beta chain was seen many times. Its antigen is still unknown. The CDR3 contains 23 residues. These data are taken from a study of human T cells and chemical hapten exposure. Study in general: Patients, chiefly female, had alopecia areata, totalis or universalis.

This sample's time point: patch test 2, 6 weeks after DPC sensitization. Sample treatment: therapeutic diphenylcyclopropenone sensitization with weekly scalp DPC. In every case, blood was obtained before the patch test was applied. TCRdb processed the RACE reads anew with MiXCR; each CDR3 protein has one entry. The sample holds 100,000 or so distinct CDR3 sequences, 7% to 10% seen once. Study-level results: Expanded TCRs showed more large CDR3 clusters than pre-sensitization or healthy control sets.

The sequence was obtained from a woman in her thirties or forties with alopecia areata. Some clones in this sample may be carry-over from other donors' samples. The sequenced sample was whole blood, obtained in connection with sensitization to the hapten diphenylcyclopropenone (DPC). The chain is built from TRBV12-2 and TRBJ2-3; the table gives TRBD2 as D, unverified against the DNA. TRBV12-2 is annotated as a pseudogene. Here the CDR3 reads CASRLARLSGDQTLPSSTDTQYF. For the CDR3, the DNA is TGTGCAAGTCGCTTAGCGCGGCTTAGCGGGGACCAAACCCTCCCTTCTAGCACAGATACGCAGTATTTT.